This TCR beta chain was documented in a study of T cell responses to AZD1222 COVID-19 vaccine. Clones were sequenced by immunoSEQ multiplex PCR, and TCRdb holds only the in-frame ones, with some missing. The data contain more than 150,000 clones, 88% of them seen just once; the ten biggest clones take up 0.49%. Comment on this clone: The antigen remains undetermined.

The CDR3 covers 13 residues. Between the trimmed V and J ends, which lost 6 bases and 6 bases, there was a span of 12 bases. Germline V CDR1 and CDR2: SGHTA, FQGTGA. Whole-study results and caveats: Donors were mostly white British, more females; clonal diversity possibly underestimated.

The receptor was derived from an adult in good health. Source: peripheral blood, taken on day 0 of AZD1222 vaccination. The chain combines TRBV7-3 with TRBJ1-5; TRBD1 is a possible D gene (5 bases). CDR3 protein: CASSLQGGQPQHF. The CDR3 nucleotides are TGTGCCAGCAGTCTCCAGGGAGGTCAGCCCCAGCATTTT.